The 4 T cell receptor beta chains listed next were all sequenced from one sample in a study of blood T cells in healthy people across ages. The use of a sample-barcoded 5' primer and a J-beta primer mix characterized a second PCR of 7 to 11 cycles. TCRdb recomputed calls from the 5' RACE reads with MiXCR, one row per CDR3 protein. The sample has 550,000 to 650,000 distinct CDR3 sequences; about 27% are singletons. The data also belong to a second study, concerning T cells of mothers and their children.

Sample: blood. These receptors all come from a boy aged 2 to 9 in good health.

This clonotype was observed a handful of times. The V and J genes are TRBV20-1 and TRBJ1-4; no firm D call. Trimming removed 4 bases at V and 0 bases at J, with 9 bases between. Germline CDR1 and CDR2: DFQATT and SNEGSKA (reference sequence). The CDR3 is 14 residues long. The DNA of the CDR3 is TGCAGTGCTATCGACATTGCAACTAATGAAAAACTGTTTTTT. Protein sequence: CSAIDIATNEKLFF.

This clonotype was observed a handful of times. The chain uses TRBV7-9 and TRBJ1-1, with D perhaps TRBD1 (6 bases). Germline V CDR1 and CDR2: SEHNR, FQNEAQ (reference sequence). The length of the CDR3 is 14 residues. V was cut by 1 base and J by 4 bases, with 10 bases left in between. CDR3 protein: CASSLDLGGTEAFF. DNA for the CDR3: TGTGCCAGCAGCTTAGACCTAGGGGGCACTGAAGCTTTCTTT. The full variable domain, its missing parts supplied by reference TRBV7-9 and TRBJ1-1, is DTGVSQNPRHKITKRGQNVTFRCDPISEHNRLYWYRQTLGQGPEFLTYFQNEAQLEKSRLLSDRFSAERPKGSFSTLEIQRTEQGDSAMYLCASSLDLGGTEAFFGQGTRLTVV.

The V gene is TRBV24-1, the J gene TRBJ1-5; the match to TRBD1 covers 7 bases. This CDR3 is built from 15 residues. The germline CDR1 and CDR2 sequences are KGHDR and SFDVKD. Germline trimming cut 4 bases from V and 6 bases from J; bases unmatched to any gene: 8. CDR3 sequence reads: CATSDSTGSPQPQHF. For the CDR3, the DNA is TGTGCCACCAGTGACTCGACAGGGTCCCCTCAGCCCCAGCATTTT.

The chain has TRBV12-5 and TRBJ2-7; 8 bases are shared with TRBD2. The CDR3 runs 12 residues. The ends lost 7 bases at V and 6 bases at J; junction bases unmatched: 5. In germline, CDR1 is LGHNT, CDR2 FRNRAP. CDR3 sequence reads: CASEGLAGEQYF. DNA for the CDR3: TGTGCTAGTGAAGGCCTAGCGGGCGAGCAGTACTTC.